This T cell receptor beta chain was identified during a study of blood T cell repertoires in COVID-19 (dated by TCRdb to the early 2020s). Study-wide context: The collaborator samples originated in the United States, Italy and Spain and spanned the acute and convalescent phases of COVID-19. The prospective study material was composed of cDNA or gDNA derived from T cells, B-cell-depleted T cells, or PBMCs. Deeply sampled blood TCRbeta repertoires from subjects exposed to, actively infected with, or recovered from COVID-19 were included in the dataset. The repertoires were made available in a free public database intended to serve as a resource for research on the immune response to SARS-CoV-2. Samples were obtained from the ongoing ImmuneRACE study (first 160 participants) and from 1,200 or so subjects provided by 6 global collaborators. The sample metadata nearly always contained a de-identified subject ID, COVID-19 status, age in years and sex. Where available, HLA class I and class II types were obtained from metadata supplied by the sample provider rather than from assay-based typing. Overall study outcomes, separate from this receptor: How much clinical and demographic metadata was included differed by source and by participant, and the metadata was provided uncurated.

CDR1 and CDR2, looked up from the germline V gene, are ENHRY and SYGVKD. Taken from cysteine to phenylalanine, the CDR3 has 15 residues. The entry retains the CDR3 DNA only, 45 bases that are in frame from base 1. The germline V and J ends show losses of 0 bases and 9 bases respectively, and no gene match explains 0 bases of the junction. Enrolling through a virtual design, the prospective study's participants ranged in age from roughly 18 to 90 years and lived across 20 to 25 United States geographic areas. To assign participants to cohorts, the prospective study relied on clinical history that participants themselves reported in a screening survey and a study questionnaire. A participant counted as exposed if, within 2 weeks of entering the study, that participant had been in contact with someone who had a PCR-confirmed or clinician-diagnosed COVID-19 case. Mobile phlebotomists in the prospective study collected whole blood, serum and a nasopharyngeal or oropharyngeal swab from every participant. Additional blood draws and questionnaires over a roughly two-month period could optionally be provided by prospective study participants. Blood samples from the prospective study were shipped frozen or at room temperature prior to DNA extraction.

The immunoSEQ Assay, a bias-controlled multiplex PCR, was used to amplify TCRbeta CDR3 regions from genomic DNA. The paper's data handling went like this. The number of nucleated cells in each sample was estimated from the amplification of reference gene primers within the assay. To quantify the absolute abundance of each unique TCRbeta CDR3 rearrangement, sequence reads were collapsed and filtered. For each sample, productive Simpson clonality was calculated as the square root of Simpson's diversity index over productive rearrangements. The clones in this table, taken by TCRdb from immuneACCESS, are in-frame only. Not every clone is retained; where verified, under half of the shortfall comes from an unresolved V gene, and the cause of the rest is unknown. For V, J and clone size, that table is used; D and trimming come from the DNA. The table for this sample lists 250,000 or so clones; around 93% of them were counted only once. Together, the top ten hold 2.5% to 3% of the sample.

As for this clone: This clone's antigen is unknown. No per-base quality is available; no much larger clone lies one base away.

The source of this sequence is a man aged 40-55 years who had been exposed to COVID-19. The sample comprised PBMCs or T cells enriched from blood (not recorded which). The V gene is TRBV10-3 and the J gene is TRBJ1-6, with 12 junctional bases fitting TRBD1. Read as DNA, the sequence is TGTGCCATCAGTGAGTCGGGACAGGGGGCTTCACCCCTCCACTTT. Translated, this gives CAISESGQGASPLHF.